The clone carrying this T cell receptor (beta chain) was seen only a few times. Its antigen is not known. The sample originates from a study of persistence of HIV-infected CD4 T cells. Broader study findings: CMV- and Gag-responding cells had lower TCRbeta richness than CD3/CD28-responding cells.

The immunoSEQ assay was version 4, run in survey mode. Each sample used up to about 1 ug genomic DNA diluted to around 9.5 ng/uL. TCRdb keeps only in-frame clones here, not all; method: immunoSEQ multiplex PCR. The sample consists of more than 15,000 clones, roughly two thirds of them appearing once. The stimulus was lysate of CMV-infected fibroblasts, roughly 10 ug/mL. Responding CD4+ T cells were sorted by upregulation of both CD40 ligand and CD69. The clonotype originates from an adult woman with HIV who was CMV-seropositive. This sample comprised CD4+ T cells sorted from PBMCs after approximately 19-hour stimulation, obtained from a patient who received antiretroviral therapy.

The DNA for the CDR3 is TGTGCCAGCAGCCGAACTGTGGGGTCCTCCTACGAGCAGTACTTC. Protein sequence: CASSRTVGSSYEQYF. J is TRBJ2-7 and V is TRBV5-6; D not resolved. Trimming left V 4 bases short and J 0 bases short, with 14 bases between. Germline V gene lookup returns CDR1 SGHDT and CDR2 YYEEEE. CDR3 length: 15 amino acids. Complete variable domain (other parts from reference TRBV5-6 and TRBJ2-7): DAGVTQSPTHLIKTRGQQVTLRCSPKSGHDTVSWYQQALGQGPQFIFQYYEEEERQRGNFPDRFSGHQFPNYSSELNVNALLLGDSALYLCASSRTVGSSYEQYFGPGTRLTVT.